Listed below are T cell receptor beta chains from one sample, sequenced in a study of neoadjuvant nivolumab and ipilimumab in lung cancer. TCRdb keeps only in-frame clones here, not all; method: immunoSEQ multiplex PCR. The sample includes under 20,000 clones, 85% to 90% seen only once; the top ten take roughly 2.1%. This sample comprised peripheral blood, obtained before neoadjuvant nivolumab, alone or with ipilimumab. These receptors were collected from an adult with non-small cell lung cancer. The CDR3 runs from the conserved cysteine through the conserved F or W. Fields, in order: D gene, clone size, V gene, J gene, CDR3 DNA, CDR3 protein. A D gene is named only where the DNA matches it firmly. A clone size is listed for some rows: how often the clone was seen (once, few, many), or a class if it is expanded.

>-|-|TRBV5-1|TRBJ1-1
TGCGCCAGCACCACAGGGTTTGCAATGAACACTGAAGCTTTCTTT
CASTTGFAMNTEAFF
>-|-|TRBV5-1|TRBJ2-1
TGCGCCAGCAGCCCTTCTACCTACAATGAGCAGTTCTTC
CASSPSTYNEQFF
>-|-|TRBV7-9|TRBJ1-2
TGTGCCAGCAGCTCCCCCCGGGCCGCTGATGCCTATGGCTACACCTTC
CASSSPRAADAYGYTF
>-|-|TRBV11-1|TRBJ1-1
TGTGCCAGCAGCTTAGGGCAAGCGGGGAACACTGAAGCTTTCTTT
CASSLGQAGNTEAFF
>-|few|TRBV7-3|TRBJ2-7
TGTGCCAGCAGCTTACAGTCCCAGGGAACCCACGAGCAGTACTTC
CASSLQSQGTHEQYF
>TRBD1|once|TRBV5-6|TRBJ2-2
TGTGCCAGCAGCTTGCTGGGACAGGGGGCAATCACCGGGGAGCTGTTTTTT
CASSLLGQGAITGELFF
>-|-|TRBV28|TRBJ2-7
TGTGCCAGCAGTTCCCCCGGGGCTAGCGTCCACGAGCAGTACTTC
CASSSPGASVHEQYF
>-|-|TRBV5-4|TRBJ2-2
TGTGCCAGCAGCTCCGGGACACACCCGTCGGGGACCGGGGAGCTGTTTTTT
CASSSGTHPSGTGELFF
>TRBD2|-|TRBV27|TRBJ2-5
TGTGCCAGCAGTTCGACTCCGGGACTAGCGGGAGAAGAGACCCAGTACTTC
CASSSTPGLAGEETQYF
>TRBD2|-|TRBV15|TRBJ2-1
TGTGCCACCAGCAGAGATCGGCGGGAGGGCCTAAAGAGTGAGCAGTTCTTC
CATSRDRREGLKSEQFF
>TRBD2|-|TRBV7-9|TRBJ2-3
TGTGCCAGCAGCTCTGGGACTAGCGGGAGCCCCCGAGCAGATACGCAGTATTTT
CASSSGTSGSPRADTQYF